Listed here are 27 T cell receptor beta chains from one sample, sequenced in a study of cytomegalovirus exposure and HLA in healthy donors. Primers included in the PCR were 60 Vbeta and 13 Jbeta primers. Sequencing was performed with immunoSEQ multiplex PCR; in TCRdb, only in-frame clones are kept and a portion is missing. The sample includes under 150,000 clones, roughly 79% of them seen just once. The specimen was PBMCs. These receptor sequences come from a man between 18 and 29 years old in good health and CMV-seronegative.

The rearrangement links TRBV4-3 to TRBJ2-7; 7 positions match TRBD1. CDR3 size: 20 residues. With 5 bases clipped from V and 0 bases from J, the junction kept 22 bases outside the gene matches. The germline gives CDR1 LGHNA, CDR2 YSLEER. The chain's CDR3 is CASSSRGLDRRSGGSYEQYF. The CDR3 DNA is TGCGCCAGCAGCAGTAGGGGCTTGGACAGGAGGTCCGGTGGCTCCTACGAGCAGTACTTC.

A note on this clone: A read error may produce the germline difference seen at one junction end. The CDR3 DNA reads as TGTGCTAGCAGCTTAACCCCCCTAGCGGGGGGACGGGATACGCAGTATTTT. It yields the protein CASSLTPLAGGRDTQYF. The J gene is TRBJ2-3, the V gene TRBV7-7; 11 bases match TRBD2. Germline values: CDR1 SSHAT, CDR2 FNYEAQ (reference sequence). The CDR3 spans 17 residues.

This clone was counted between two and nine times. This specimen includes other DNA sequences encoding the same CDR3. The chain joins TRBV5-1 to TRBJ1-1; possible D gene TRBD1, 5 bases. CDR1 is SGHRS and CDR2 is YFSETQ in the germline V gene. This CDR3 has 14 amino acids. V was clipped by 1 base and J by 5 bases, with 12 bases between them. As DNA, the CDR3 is TGCGCCAGCAGCTTGTGGACACGCCGGACTGAAGCTTTCTTT. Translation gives CASSLWTRRTEAFF. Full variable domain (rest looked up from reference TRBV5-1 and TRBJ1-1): KAGVTQTPRYLIKTRGQQVTLSCSPISGHRSVSWYQQTPGQGLQFLFEYFSETQRNKGNFPGRFSGRQFSNSRSEMNVSTLELGDSALYLCASSLWTRRTEAFFGQGTRLTVV.

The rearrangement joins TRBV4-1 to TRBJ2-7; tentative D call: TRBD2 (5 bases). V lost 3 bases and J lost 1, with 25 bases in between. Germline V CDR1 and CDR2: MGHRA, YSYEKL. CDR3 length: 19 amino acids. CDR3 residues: CASSQGFEGTLGLSYEQYF. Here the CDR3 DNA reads TGCGCCAGCAGCCAGGGGTTTGAGGGAACCCTTGGTCTTTCCTACGAGCAGTACTTC.

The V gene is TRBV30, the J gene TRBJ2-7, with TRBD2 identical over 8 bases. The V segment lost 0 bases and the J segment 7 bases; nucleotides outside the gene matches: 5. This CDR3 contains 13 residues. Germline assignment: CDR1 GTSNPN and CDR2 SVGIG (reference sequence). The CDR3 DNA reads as TGTGCCTGGAGTGTACGAAGCGGGGGAGAGCAGTACTTC. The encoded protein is CAWSVRSGGEQYF.

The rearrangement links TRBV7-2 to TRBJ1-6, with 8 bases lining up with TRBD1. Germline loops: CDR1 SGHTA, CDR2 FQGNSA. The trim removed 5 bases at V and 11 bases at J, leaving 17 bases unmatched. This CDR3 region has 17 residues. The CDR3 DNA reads TGTGCCAGCAGCCCAATTCAGGGGGCACCCCGACGGACACCCCTCCACTTT. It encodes CASSPIQGAPRRTPLHF.

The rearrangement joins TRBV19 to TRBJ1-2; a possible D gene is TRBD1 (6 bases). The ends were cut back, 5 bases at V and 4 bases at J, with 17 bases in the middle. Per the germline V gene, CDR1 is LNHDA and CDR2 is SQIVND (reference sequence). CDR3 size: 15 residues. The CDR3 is CASSRSGDIFYGYTF. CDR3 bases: TGTGCCAGTAGTCGGTCAGGGGATATATTCTATGGCTACACCTTC.

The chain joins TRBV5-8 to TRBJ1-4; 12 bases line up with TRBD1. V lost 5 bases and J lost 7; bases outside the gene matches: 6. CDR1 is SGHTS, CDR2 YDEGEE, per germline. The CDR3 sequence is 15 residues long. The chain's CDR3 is CASRGTGGGREKLFF. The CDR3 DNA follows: TGTGCCAGCAGGGGGACAGGGGGCGGGCGTGAAAAACTGTTTTTT.

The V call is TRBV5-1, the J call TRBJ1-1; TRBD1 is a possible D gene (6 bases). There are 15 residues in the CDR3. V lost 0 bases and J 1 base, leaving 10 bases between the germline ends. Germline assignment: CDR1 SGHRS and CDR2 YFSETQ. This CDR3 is CASSLGQAENTEAFF. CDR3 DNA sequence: TGCGCCAGCAGCTTGGGACAGGCCGAGAACACTGAAGCTTTCTTT.

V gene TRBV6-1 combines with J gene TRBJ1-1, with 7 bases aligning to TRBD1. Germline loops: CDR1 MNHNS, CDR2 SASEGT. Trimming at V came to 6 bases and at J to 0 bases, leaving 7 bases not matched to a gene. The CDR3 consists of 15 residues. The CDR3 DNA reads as TGTGCCAGCAGCCCTCCGGGACAGATGAACACTGAAGCTTTCTTT. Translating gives CASSPPGQMNTEAFF.

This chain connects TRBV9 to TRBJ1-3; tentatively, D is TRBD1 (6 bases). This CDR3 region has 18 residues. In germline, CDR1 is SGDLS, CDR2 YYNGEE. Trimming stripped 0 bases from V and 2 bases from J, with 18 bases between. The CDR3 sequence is CASSVVAGAHLAGNTIYF. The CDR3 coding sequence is TGTGCCAGCAGCGTAGTGGCAGGGGCCCATTTGGCTGGAAACACCATATATTTT.

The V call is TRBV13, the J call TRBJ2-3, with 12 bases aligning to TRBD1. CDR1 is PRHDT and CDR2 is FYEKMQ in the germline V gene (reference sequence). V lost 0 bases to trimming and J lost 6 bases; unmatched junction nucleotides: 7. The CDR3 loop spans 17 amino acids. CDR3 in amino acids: CASSLGPGQGARDTQYF. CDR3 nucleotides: TGTGCCAGCAGCTTAGGGCCGGGACAGGGGGCTCGGGATACGCAGTATTTT.

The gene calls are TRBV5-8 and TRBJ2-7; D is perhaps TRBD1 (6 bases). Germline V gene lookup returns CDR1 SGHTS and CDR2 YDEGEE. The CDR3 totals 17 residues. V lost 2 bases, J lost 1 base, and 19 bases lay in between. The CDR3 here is CASSFLNWTDPSYEQYF. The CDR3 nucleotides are TGTGCCAGCAGCTTTCTCAACTGGACAGACCCATCCTACGAGCAGTACTTC.

The CDR3 nucleotides are TGTGCCTGGACCTCCTGGGTGGAGGGCCCGAGTGGCTACACCTTC. Its translation is CAWTSWVEGPSGYTF. The chain joins TRBV30 to TRBJ1-2; no definite D call. This CDR3 has 15 residues. Trimming took off 4 bases at V and 7 bases at J, with 22 bases between the two ends. Germline CDR1 GTSNPN, CDR2 SVGIG (reference sequence).

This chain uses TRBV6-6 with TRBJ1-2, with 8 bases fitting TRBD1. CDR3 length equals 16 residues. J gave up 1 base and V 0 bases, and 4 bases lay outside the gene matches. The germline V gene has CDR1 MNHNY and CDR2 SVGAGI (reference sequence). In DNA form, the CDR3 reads TGTGCCAGCAGTTACTCGCTGACAGGGGATAACTATGGCTACACCTTC. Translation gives CASSYSLTGDNYGYTF.

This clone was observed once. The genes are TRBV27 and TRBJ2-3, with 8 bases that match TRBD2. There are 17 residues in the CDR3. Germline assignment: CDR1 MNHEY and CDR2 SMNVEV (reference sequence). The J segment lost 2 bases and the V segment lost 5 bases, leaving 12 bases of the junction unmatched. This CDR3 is CASSPFGVAGFTDTQYF. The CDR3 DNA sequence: TGTGCCAGCAGTCCTTTCGGGGTAGCGGGGTTCACAGATACGCAGTATTTT.

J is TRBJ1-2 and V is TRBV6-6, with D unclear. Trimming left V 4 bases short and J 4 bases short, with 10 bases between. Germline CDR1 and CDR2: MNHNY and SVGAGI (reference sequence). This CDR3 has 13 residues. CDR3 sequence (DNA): TGTGCCAGCAGTTTTGAGAATTCCTATGGCTACACCTTC. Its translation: CASSFENSYGYTF.

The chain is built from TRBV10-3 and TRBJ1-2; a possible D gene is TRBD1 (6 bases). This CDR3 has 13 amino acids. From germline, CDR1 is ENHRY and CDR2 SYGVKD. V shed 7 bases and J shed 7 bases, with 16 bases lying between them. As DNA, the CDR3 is TGTGCCATCACCGAACAGGGTCGCTTTGGCTACACCTTC. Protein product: CAITEQGRFGYTF.

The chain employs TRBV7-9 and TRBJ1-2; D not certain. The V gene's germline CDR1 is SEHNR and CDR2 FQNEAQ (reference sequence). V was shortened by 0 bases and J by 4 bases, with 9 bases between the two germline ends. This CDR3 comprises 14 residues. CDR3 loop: CASSLASALYGYTF. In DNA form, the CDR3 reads TGTGCCAGCAGCTTAGCGTCAGCGCTCTATGGCTACACCTTC. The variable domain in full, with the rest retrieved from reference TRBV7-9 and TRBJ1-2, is DTGVSQNPRHKITKRGQNVTFRCDPISEHNRLYWYRQTLGQGPEFLTYFQNEAQLEKSRLLSDRFSAERPKGSFSTLEIQRTEQGDSAMYLCASSLASALYGYTFGSGTRLTVV.

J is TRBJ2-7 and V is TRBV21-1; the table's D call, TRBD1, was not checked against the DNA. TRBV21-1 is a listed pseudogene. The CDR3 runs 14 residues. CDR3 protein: CASTWGTLSYEQYF. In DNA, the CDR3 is TGTGCCAGCACCTGGGGGACACTCTCCTACGAGCAGTACTTC.

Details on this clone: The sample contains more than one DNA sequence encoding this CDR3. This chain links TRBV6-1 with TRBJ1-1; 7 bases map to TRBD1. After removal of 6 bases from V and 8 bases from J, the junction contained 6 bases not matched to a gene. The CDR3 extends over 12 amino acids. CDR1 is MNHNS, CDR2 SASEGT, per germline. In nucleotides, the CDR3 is TGTGCCAGCAGACGGACAGGCACCGAAGCTTTCTTT. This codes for CASRRTGTEAFF.

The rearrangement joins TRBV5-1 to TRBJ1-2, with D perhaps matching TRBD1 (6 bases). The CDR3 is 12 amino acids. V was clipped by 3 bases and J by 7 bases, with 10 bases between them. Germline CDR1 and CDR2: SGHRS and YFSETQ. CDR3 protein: CASSSGESGYTF. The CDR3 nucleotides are TGCGCCAGCAGCTCAGGGGAGAGTGGCTACACCTTC.

The CDR3 DNA follows: TGTGCCAGCAGGGCGGATTTGAACACTGAAGCTTTCTTT. It translates to CASRADLNTEAFF. V gene TRBV27 combines with J gene TRBJ1-1; D remains ambiguous. V lost 6 bases and J 0 bases, leaving 8 bases between the germline ends. This CDR3 contains 13 residues. Germline CDR1 and CDR2: MNHEY and SMNVEV (reference sequence).

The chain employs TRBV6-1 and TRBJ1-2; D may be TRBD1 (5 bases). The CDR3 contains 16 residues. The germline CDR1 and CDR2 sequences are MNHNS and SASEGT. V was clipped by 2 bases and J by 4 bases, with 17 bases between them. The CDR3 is CASSETVTVTGYGYTF. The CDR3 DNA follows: TGTGCCAGCAGTGAAACTGTCACTGTCACAGGCTATGGCTACACCTTC.

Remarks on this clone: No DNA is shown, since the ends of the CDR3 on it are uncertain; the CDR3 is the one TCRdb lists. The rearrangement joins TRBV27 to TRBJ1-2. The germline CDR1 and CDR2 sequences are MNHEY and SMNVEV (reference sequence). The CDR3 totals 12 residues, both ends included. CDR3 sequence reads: CASSSSRGGYTF.

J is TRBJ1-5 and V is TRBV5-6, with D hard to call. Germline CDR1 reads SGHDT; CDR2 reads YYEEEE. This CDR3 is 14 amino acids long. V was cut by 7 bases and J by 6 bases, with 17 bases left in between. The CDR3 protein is CASGSGEGGQPQHF. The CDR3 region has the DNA TGTGCCAGCGGCAGCGGAGAGGGAGGTCAGCCCCAGCATTTT.

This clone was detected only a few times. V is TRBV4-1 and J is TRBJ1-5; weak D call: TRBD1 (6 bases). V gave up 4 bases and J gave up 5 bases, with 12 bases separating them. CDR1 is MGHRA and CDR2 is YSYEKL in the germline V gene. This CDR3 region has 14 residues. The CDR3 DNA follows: TGCGCCAGCAGCCCTCGACAGGCGGATCAGCCCCAGCATTTT. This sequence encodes CASSPRQADQPQHF.